The present entry profiles one TCR beta chain with its context. The sample originates from a study of cytomegalovirus exposure and HLA in healthy donors. CDR1 and CDR2 (germline): MNHNY, SVGAGI (reference sequence). The V gene lost 5 bases and the J gene lost 0 bases, with 10 bases spanning the gap. The CDR3 extends over 15 amino acids. Vbeta (60) and Jbeta (13) primers were used in the PCR. Data came from immunoSEQ multiplex PCR; TCRdb stores just in-frame clones and leaves some out. The sample shows fewer than 250,000 clones, about 84% of them seen only once. This TCR was recovered from a young woman in good health and CMV-seropositive. Source material: PBMCs. The genes are TRBV6-6 and TRBJ2-2, with D perhaps TRBD1 (6 bases). CDR3 loop: CASSPRTANTGELFF. The CDR3 nucleotides read TGTGCCAGCAGTCCGCGGACAGCGAACACCGGGGAGCTGTTTTTT.